This passage covers 20 T cell receptor beta chains from one sample sequenced in a study of blood T cell repertoires in COVID-19 (dated by TCRdb to between 2020 and 2021). The library was obtained by the immunoSEQ multiplex PCR assay. TCRdb obtained this table from immuneACCESS and retained in-frame rearrangements with V and J assigned. These tables miss some clones; where compared with another copy, unresolved V genes account for less than half of the shortfall, and the remainder is unexplained. Within this sample are 150,000 to 200,000 clones, with around 85% of them counted one time only. The leading ten clones occupy around 3.2% of the sample. Sequences were obtained from peripheral blood. These receptors originate from a human donor with acute or convalescent COVID-19. The donor label of this sample is uncertain.

V is TRBV5-1 and J is TRBJ1-4, with D perhaps TRBD1 (5 bases). V shed 5 bases and J shed 7 bases, with 21 bases lying between them. Germline CDR1 is SGHRS and CDR2 is YFSETQ. CDR3 length: 16 amino acids. CDR3 residues: CASRIGVLTSAEKLFF. CDR3 DNA sequence: TGCGCCAGCAGAATAGGGGTTTTGACTTCGGCTGAAAAACTGTTTTTT.

This sequence joins TRBV24-1 and TRBJ1-2; D is possibly TRBD1 (6 bases). The V gene's germline CDR1 is KGHDR and CDR2 SFDVKD. Trimming removed 3 bases from V and 5 bases from J, with 9 bases in between. The CDR3 contains 13 residues. The CDR3 sequence is CATSDGTLYGYTF. The CDR3 region has the DNA TGTGCCACCAGTGATGGGACACTTTATGGCTACACCTTC.

This sequence joins TRBV4-1 and TRBJ1-1; maybe TRBD1 (5 bases). The germline gives CDR1 MGHRA, CDR2 YSYEKL. V was shortened by 5 bases and J by 5 bases, with 15 bases between the two germline ends. The CDR3 loop spans 14 amino acids. The CDR3 region is CASSTSREGTEAFF. CDR3 DNA sequence: TGCGCCAGCAGCACCTCGAGGGAGGGGACTGAAGCTTTCTTT.

This clone has a handful of counts. CDR3 amino acids: CASSSGHLFSYEQYF. The DNA for the CDR3 is TGTGCCAGCAGTTCCGGACACCTCTTTTCCTACGAGCAGTACTTC. The genes are TRBV7-3 and TRBJ2-7; D possibly corresponds to TRBD1 (5 bases). V was shortened by 6 bases and J by 1 base, with 16 bases between the two germline ends. The CDR3 extends over 15 amino acids. Germline CDR1 reads SGHTA; CDR2 reads FQGTGA.

J is TRBJ1-2 and V is TRBV9, with 8 bases fitting TRBD1. The V segment lost 3 bases and the J segment 6 bases; nucleotides outside the gene matches: 13. Germline CDR1 and CDR2: SGDLS and YYNGEE. CDR3 length equals 16 residues. CDR3 nucleotide sequence: TGTGCCAGCAGCGGGAGAGGAGACCCAGGGGGCAATGGCTACACCTTC. Translated, it gives CASSGRGDPGGNGYTF. The full variable domain, its missing parts supplied by reference TRBV9 and TRBJ1-2, is DSGVTQTPKHLITATGQRVTLRCSPRSGDLSVYWYQQSLDQGLQFLIQYYNGEERAKGNILERFSAQQFPDLHSELNLSSLELGDSALYFCASSGRGDPGGNGYTFGSGTRLTVV.

This clone was counted a few times. CDR3 nucleotides: TGTGCCAGCGGGTACAGGGAAAAGGTATCCGGGGAGCTGTTTTTT. This codes for CASGYREKVSGELFF. The V gene is TRBV7-2, the J gene TRBJ2-2; maybe TRBD1 (6 bases). There are 15 residues in the CDR3. The germline V gene has CDR1 SGHTA and CDR2 FQGNSA. V was trimmed by 8 bases and J by 6 bases, leaving 19 bases between them.

This clone has a handful of counts. This chain connects TRBV30 to TRBJ2-7; D remains unclear. This CDR3 is built from 14 residues. V gave up 5 bases and J gave up 1 base, with 15 bases separating them. Germline CDR1 and CDR2: GTSNPN and SVGIG (reference sequence). CDR3: CAWGRRVVSYEQYF. CDR3 DNA: TGTGCCTGGGGCCGACGGGTTGTATCCTACGAGCAGTACTTC.

This chain connects TRBV19 to TRBJ1-2; TRBD1 might be the D (5 bases). V was pared by 4 bases and J by 2 bases, with 20 bases between. CDR1 is LNHDA, CDR2 SQIVND, per germline (reference sequence). CDR3 length: 17 amino acids. Here the CDR3 reads CASSNYLSGGRNYGYTF. The CDR3 region has the DNA TGTGCCAGTAGTAACTACCTCAGCGGGGGTAGGAACTATGGCTACACCTTC.

The J gene is TRBJ2-6, the V gene TRBV2, with TRBD1 identical over 7 bases. The CDR3 runs to 19 residues. Trimming took 6 bases from V and 0 from J; bases not matched to a gene: 14. CDR1 and CDR2 from the germline V gene are SNHLY and FYNNEI. The CDR3 spells CASRGAYRGISSGANVLTF. DNA for the CDR3: TGTGCCAGCAGGGGTGCGTACAGGGGAATTAGCTCTGGGGCCAACGTCCTGACTTTC.

The rearrangement links TRBV2 to TRBJ1-2, with 7 bases fitting TRBD1. Germline V lookup: CDR1 SNHLY, CDR2 FYNNEI. The CDR3 contains 14 residues. The V and J ends lost 7 bases and 8 bases, in that order; junction bases with no gene match: 13. CDR3 coding DNA: TGTGCCAGCACCCCAGAGACAGGGTCGACGGGCTACACCTTC. This translates into CASTPETGSTGYTF.

CDR3 DNA sequence: TGCGCCAGCAGCCAAGGTAGTTACGGAGCAACTAATGAAAAACTGTTTTTT. It yields the protein CASSQGSYGATNEKLFF. The chain employs TRBV4-3 and TRBJ1-4; no clear D. This CDR3 comprises 17 residues. Germline CDR1 LGHNA, CDR2 YSLEER. Trimming took off 1 base at V and 0 bases at J, with 12 bases between the two ends.

The chain combines TRBV7-8 with TRBJ1-3, with a possible D match to TRBD1 (6 bases). V dropped 2 bases and J dropped 11 bases, with 19 bases sitting between them. This CDR3 is 15 amino acids long. Germline V gene sequence: CDR1 SGHVS, CDR2 FQNEAQ. The CDR3 protein is CASSLQQGPVYAIYF. CDR3 coding DNA: TGTGCCAGCAGCTTACAACAGGGTCCTGTTTACGCCATATATTTT.

CDR3 nucleotide sequence: TGTGCCAGCAGTATAGTGACTAATGAAAAACTGTTTTTT. This codes for CASSIVTNEKLFF. The chain couples TRBV6-5 to TRBJ1-4; no clear D gene. Germline CDR1 and CDR2: MNHEY and SVGAGI. Trimming removed 5 bases from V and 2 bases from J, with 6 bases in between. The CDR3 sequence is 13 residues long.

In its sample, this clone was seen a few times. J is TRBJ2-5 and V is TRBV2; TRBD2 matches at 8 bases. Germline trimming cut 5 bases from V and 1 base from J; bases unmatched to any gene: 3. The CDR3 runs 14 residues. CDR1 and CDR2 from the germline V gene are SNHLY and FYNNEI. CDR3 DNA: TGTGCCAGCAGTTGGGGGACTAGCCAAGAGACCCAGTACTTC. Protein: CASSWGTSQETQYF.

This chain uses TRBV6-5 with TRBJ1-1; the D gene is possibly TRBD1 (5 bases). Trimming took 0 bases from V and 9 from J, leaving 17 bases between them. Looked up from germline, CDR1 is MNHEY and CDR2 is SVGAGI. This CDR3 has 15 amino acids. CDR3 sequence: CASSYSRSRQSKAFF. The CDR3 region has the DNA TGTGCCAGCAGTTACTCGAGGTCGCGACAGTCTAAAGCTTTCTTT.

This clone was found a few times. The V call is TRBV4-3, the J call TRBJ1-6; 8 bases line up with TRBD1. V lost 2 bases to trimming and J lost 8 bases; unmatched junction nucleotides: 14. This CDR3 has 18 amino acids. From germline, CDR1 is LGHNA and CDR2 YSLEER. In nucleotides, the CDR3 is TGCGCCAGCAGCCAATTCTCCCGACAGGGGAAAGGTCATTCACCCCTCCACTTT. Amino acid sequence: CASSQFSRQGKGHSPLHF.

This clone was seen a handful of times. The chain combines TRBV5-1 with TRBJ2-1; 7 positions match TRBD1. Germline CDR1 reads SGHRS; CDR2 reads YFSETQ. With V trimmed by 4 bases and J by 3 bases, 7 bases remained unmatched. The CDR3 is 15 amino acids. In nucleotides, the CDR3 is TGCGCCAGCAGCCCGCTGAGGGGGCGCTACAATGAGCAGTTCTTC. Translated, it gives CASSPLRGRYNEQFF.

The chain recombines TRBV30 with TRBJ1-2; D not resolved. The CDR3 runs 14 residues. With 2 bases removed from V and 8 bases from J, the gap between germline ends came to 18 bases. Germline V gene data show CDR1 as GTSNPN and CDR2 as SVGIG (reference sequence). This chain's CDR3 is CAWSSGMGFYGYTF. The CDR3 coding sequence is TGTGCCTGGAGTTCGGGGATGGGGTTCTACGGCTACACCTTC.

The chain couples TRBV4-1 to TRBJ2-1; 7 nucleotides agree with TRBD2. This CDR3 spans 16 amino acids. The ends lost 0 bases at V and 7 bases at J; junction bases unmatched: 9. Germline assignment: CDR1 MGHRA and CDR2 YSYEKL. The CDR3 DNA follows: TGCGCCAGCAGCCAAGAGACTAGCCGGTTCAGGAATGAGCAGTTCTTC. It codes for CASSQETSRFRNEQFF.

The chain employs TRBV7-8 and TRBJ1-4; maybe TRBD1 (5 bases). Germline CDR1 reads SGHVS; CDR2 reads FQNEAQ. V lost 5 bases and J lost 8, with 27 bases in between. The CDR3 length is 18 residues. CDR3 residues: CASSPSPGGTTTGEKLFF. CDR3 DNA: TGTGCCAGCAGCCCCTCCCCCGGGGGGACTACTACTGGAGAAAAACTGTTTTTT.